Given below is one T cell receptor (beta chain) in context. These data belong to a study of blood T cell repertoires in COVID-19. Study-wide background: COVID-19 samples collected from the United States, Italy and Spain covered acute and convalescent phases.

As handled by the study authors: From reference gene primer amplification, estimates of nucleated cell counts were derived. The assay was immunoSEQ multiplex PCR, and TCRdb's table has in-frame clones only and misses some. V and J calls plus clone size are reproduced from that table; the DNA served to infer D and trimming. The sample shows around 72,000 clones, around 90% of them seen only once. The CDR3 is 15 residues long. Germline CDR1 reads SGDLS; CDR2 reads YYNGEE. V was trimmed by 4 bases and J by 5 bases, leaving 18 bases between them. The clonotype was recovered from a woman aged 50 to 60 with acute or convalescent COVID-19. V gene TRBV9 combines with J gene TRBJ1-1; D might be TRBD1 (5 bases). The sample was peripheral blood. The CDR3 spells CASSSRSGGGTEAFF. CDR3 sequence (DNA): TGTGCCAGCAGCTCACGAAGCGGGGGAGGAACTGAAGCTTTCTTT.